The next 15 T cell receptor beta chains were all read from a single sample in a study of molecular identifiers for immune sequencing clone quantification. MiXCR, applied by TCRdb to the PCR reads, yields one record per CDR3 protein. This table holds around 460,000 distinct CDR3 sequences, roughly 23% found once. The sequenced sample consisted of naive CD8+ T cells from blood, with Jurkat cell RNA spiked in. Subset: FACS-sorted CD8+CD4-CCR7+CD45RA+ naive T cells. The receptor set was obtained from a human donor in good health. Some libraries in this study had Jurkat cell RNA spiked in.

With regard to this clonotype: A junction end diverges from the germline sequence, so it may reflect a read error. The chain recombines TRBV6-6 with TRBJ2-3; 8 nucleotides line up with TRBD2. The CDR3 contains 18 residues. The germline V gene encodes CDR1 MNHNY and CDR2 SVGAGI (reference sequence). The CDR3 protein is CTSSYSQRELEVEDTQYF. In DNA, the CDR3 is TGTACCAGCAGTTACTCCCAGCGGGAGCTTGAGGTGGAAGATACGCAGTATTTT.

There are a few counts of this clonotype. CDR3 bases: TGTGCCAGCAGCGCGGGGGCCGGGGGAGATACGCAGTATTTT. Its protein is CASSAGAGGDTQYF. The gene calls are TRBV9 and TRBJ2-3; possibly TRBD1 or TRBD2 for D (6 bases each). This CDR3 contains 14 residues. Trimming pared 3 bases from V and 5 bases from J, leaving 13 bases between. Germline CDR1 is SGDLS and CDR2 is YYNGEE.

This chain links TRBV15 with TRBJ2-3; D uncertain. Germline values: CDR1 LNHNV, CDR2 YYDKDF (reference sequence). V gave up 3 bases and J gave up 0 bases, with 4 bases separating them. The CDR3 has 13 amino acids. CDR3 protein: CATSSSSTDTQYF. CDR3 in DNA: TGTGCCACCAGCAGTTCTAGCACAGATACGCAGTATTTT.

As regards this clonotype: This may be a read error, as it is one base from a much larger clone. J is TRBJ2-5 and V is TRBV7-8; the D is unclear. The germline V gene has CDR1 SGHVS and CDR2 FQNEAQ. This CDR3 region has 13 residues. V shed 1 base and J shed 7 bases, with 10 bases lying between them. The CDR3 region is CASSLVRARTQYF. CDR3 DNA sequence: TGTGCCAGCAGCTTAGTCCGGGCGAGGACCCAGTACTTC. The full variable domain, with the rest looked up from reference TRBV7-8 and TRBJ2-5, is GAGVSQSPRYKVAKRGQDVALRCDPISGHVSLFWYQQALGQGPEFLTYFQNEAQLDKSGLPSDRFFAERPEGSVSTLKIQRTQQEDSAVYLCASSLVRARTQYFGPGTRLLVL.

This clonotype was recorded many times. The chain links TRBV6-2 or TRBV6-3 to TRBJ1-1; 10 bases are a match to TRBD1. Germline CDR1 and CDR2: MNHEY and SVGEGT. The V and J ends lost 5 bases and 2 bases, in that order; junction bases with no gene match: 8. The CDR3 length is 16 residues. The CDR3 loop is CASSTRDRGPNTEAFF. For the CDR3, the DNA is TGTGCCAGCAGTACCCGGGACAGGGGACCCAACACTGAAGCTTTCTTT.

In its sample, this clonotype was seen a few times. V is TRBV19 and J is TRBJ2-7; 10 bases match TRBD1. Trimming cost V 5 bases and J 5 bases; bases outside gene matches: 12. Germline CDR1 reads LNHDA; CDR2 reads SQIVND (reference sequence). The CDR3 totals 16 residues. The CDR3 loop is CASSSTTGTGDNEQYF. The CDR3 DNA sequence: TGTGCCAGTAGTTCTACAACCGGGACAGGGGATAACGAGCAGTACTTC.

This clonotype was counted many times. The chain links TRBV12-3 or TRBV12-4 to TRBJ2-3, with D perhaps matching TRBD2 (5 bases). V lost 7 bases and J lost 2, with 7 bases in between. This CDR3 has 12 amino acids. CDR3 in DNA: TGTGCCAGCACTCTAGCCACAGATACGCAGTATTTT. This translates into CASTLATDTQYF.

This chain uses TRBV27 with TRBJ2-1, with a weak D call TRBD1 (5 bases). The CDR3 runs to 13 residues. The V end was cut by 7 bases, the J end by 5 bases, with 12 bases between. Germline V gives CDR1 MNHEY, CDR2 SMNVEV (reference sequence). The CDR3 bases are TGTGCCAGCATAGGGGTAAGGGACAATGAGCAGTTCTTC. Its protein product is CASIGVRDNEQFF.

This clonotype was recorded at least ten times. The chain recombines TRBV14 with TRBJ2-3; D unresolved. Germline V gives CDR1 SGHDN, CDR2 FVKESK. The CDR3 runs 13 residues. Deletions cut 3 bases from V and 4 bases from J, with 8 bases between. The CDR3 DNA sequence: TGTGCCAGCAGCCAGATCTTCGCAGATACGCAGTATTTT. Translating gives CASSQIFADTQYF.

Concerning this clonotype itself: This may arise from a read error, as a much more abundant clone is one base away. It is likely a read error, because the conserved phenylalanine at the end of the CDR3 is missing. The CDR3 DNA is TGTGCCAGCAGTTTGTGGCGATCAGATACGCAGTATGTT. Translating gives CASSLWRSDTQYV. The chain employs TRBV12-3 or TRBV12-4 and TRBJ2-3; no clear D gene. V was shortened by 3 bases and J by 4 bases, with 8 bases between the two germline ends. The CDR3 sequence is 13 residues long.

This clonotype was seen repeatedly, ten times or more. CDR3 nucleotide sequence: TGTGCCAGCAGTCCCGGACTAATACTTTCAGATACGCAGTATTTT. It translates to CASSPGLILSDTQYF. This chain connects TRBV6-5 to TRBJ2-3; maybe TRBD2 (6 bases). The germline V gene has CDR1 MNHEY and CDR2 SVGAGI. This CDR3 has 15 residues. V lost 5 bases, J lost 4 bases, and 16 bases lay in between.

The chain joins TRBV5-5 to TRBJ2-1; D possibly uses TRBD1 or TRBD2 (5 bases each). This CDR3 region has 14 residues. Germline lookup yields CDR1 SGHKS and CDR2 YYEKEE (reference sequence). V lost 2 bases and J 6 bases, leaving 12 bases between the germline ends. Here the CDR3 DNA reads TGTGCCAGCAGCTTATGGGACCAGCCCAATGAGCAGTTCTTC. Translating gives CASSLWDQPNEQFF.

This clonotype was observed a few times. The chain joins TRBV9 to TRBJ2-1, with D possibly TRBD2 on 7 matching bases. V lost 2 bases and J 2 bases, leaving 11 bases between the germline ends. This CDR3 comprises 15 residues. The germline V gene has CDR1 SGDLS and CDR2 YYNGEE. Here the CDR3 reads CASSVGGGPYNEQFF. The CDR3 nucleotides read TGTGCCAGCAGCGTTGGCGGGGGCCCCTACAATGAGCAGTTCTTC.

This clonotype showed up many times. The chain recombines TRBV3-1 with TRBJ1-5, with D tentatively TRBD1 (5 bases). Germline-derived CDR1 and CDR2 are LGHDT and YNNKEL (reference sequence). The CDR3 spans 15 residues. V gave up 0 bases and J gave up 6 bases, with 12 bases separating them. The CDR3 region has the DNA TGTGCCAGCAGCCAAGAGGGCAGGGCTGGTCAGCCCCAGCATTTT. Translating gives CASSQEGRAGQPQHF.

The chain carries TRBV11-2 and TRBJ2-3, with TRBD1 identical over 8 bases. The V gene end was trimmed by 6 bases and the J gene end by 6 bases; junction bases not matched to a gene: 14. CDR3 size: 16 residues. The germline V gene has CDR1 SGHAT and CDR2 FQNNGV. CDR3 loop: CASRELGQALVDTQYF. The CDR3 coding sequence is TGTGCCAGCAGGGAGCTGGGACAGGCTCTTGTGGATACGCAGTATTTT. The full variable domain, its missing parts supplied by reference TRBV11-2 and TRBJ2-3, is EAGVAQSPRYKIIEKRQSVAFWCNPISGHATLYWYQQILGQGPKLLIQFQNNGVVDDSQLPKDRFSAERLKGVDSTLKIQPAKLEDSAVYLCASRELGQALVDTQYFGPGTRLTVL.